This TCR beta chain originates from a study of blood T cell repertoires in COVID-19 (dated by TCRdb to 2018 to 2021). Turning to the overall study: Recovered participants in ImmuneRACE Cohort 3 were defined by two consecutive negative NP/OP PCR tests, clearance by a healthcare professional, or resolution of symptoms. The sample metadata nearly always contained a de-identified subject ID, COVID-19 status, age in years and sex. The material from the prospective study consisted of cDNA or gDNA derived from T cells, B-cell-depleted T cells, or PBMCs. The dataset comprised deeply sampled blood TCRbeta repertoires from subjects exposed to, actively infected with, or recovered from COVID-19. The repertoires were made available in a free public database intended to serve as a resource for research on the immune response to SARS-CoV-2. The samples were drawn from two sources: the first 160 participants of the ongoing ImmuneRACE study, and 1,254 subjects contributed by 6 global collaborators. Where HLA class I and class II types were available, the types were taken from metadata supplied by the sample provider, not from assay-based typing. Collaborator samples came from the United States, Italy and Spain and covered acute and convalescent phases of COVID-19.

The study at large found these results: Clinical and demographic metadata were provided uncurated, with the amount varying by source and participant.

TCRbeta CDR3 regions were amplified from genomic DNA using the immunoSEQ Assay, a bias-controlled multiplex PCR. Under the source paper's analysis protocol: The number of nucleated cells in each sample was estimated from the amplification of reference gene primers within the assay. To quantify the absolute abundance of each unique TCRbeta CDR3 rearrangement, sequence reads were collapsed and filtered. For each sample, productive Simpson clonality was calculated as the square root of Simpson's diversity index across productive rearrangements. TCRdb mirrors the immuneACCESS table, restricted to in-frame sequences. Some clones are absent from its copies; in checked studies, under half trace to an unresolved V gene, and the reason for the others is unknown. The DNA was the basis for D and trimming; V, J and clone size are from that table. Across this sample there are about 170,000 clones, with around 80% seen only once. 15% to 20% of the sample is in the top ten clones.

Enrolling through a virtual design, the prospective study's participants ranged in age from about 18 to 100 years and lived across some 22 United States geographic areas. To assign participants to cohorts, the prospective study relied on clinical history that participants themselves reported in a screening survey and a study questionnaire. Mobile phlebotomists in the prospective study collected whole blood, serum and a nasopharyngeal or oropharyngeal swab from every participant. Over an approximately 2-month period, participants in the prospective study had the option of providing additional blood draws and questionnaires. Before DNA extraction, prospective study blood samples were shipped either frozen or at room temperature. On this clone itself: What this receptor recognizes is not known. Base qualities are not at hand, and no much larger clone is one base apart.

Taken from cysteine to phenylalanine, the CDR3 has 13 residues. Only the CDR3 part of the read is kept: 39 bases, read in frame from the first base. V loses 1 base, J loses 5 bases, and the germline ends lie 7 bases apart. Via the germline V gene, CDR1 is SGHRS and CDR2 YFSETQ. Input material: PBMCs or T cells enriched from blood (not recorded which). The TCR originated in a woman in her 70s in a cohort exposed to, infected with or recovered from COVID-19 (not recorded which). The chain couples TRBV5-1 to TRBJ2-1, with the D gene call left open. The CDR3 loop reads CASSLSFNNEQFF. The DNA reads TGCGCCAGCAGCTTGAGCTTCAACAATGAGCAGTTCTTC.